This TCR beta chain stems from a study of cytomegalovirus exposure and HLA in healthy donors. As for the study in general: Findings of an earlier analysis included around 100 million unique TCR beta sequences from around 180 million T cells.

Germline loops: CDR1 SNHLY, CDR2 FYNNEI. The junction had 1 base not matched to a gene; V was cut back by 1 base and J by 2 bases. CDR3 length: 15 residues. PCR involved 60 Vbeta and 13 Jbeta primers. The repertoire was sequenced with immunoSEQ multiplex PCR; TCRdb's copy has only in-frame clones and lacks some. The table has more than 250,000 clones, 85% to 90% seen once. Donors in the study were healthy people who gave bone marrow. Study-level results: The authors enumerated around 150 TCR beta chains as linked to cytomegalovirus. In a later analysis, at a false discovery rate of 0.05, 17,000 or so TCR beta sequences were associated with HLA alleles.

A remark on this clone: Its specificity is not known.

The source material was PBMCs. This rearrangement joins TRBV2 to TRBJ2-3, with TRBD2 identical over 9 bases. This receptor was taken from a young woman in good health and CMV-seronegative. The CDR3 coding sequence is TGTGCCAGCAGTGAAGAGCGGGGGGACACAGATACGCAGTATTTT. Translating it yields CASSEERGDTDTQYF.